This T cell receptor beta chain was obtained from a study of response to subunit inactivated influenza vaccine. The study's findings and limits: New T cells are recruited in small numbers by each seasonal influenza vaccination, according to the authors' suggestion.

The CDR3 consists of 16 residues. Germline CDR1 is SGDLS and CDR2 is YYNGEE. V was shortened by 2 bases and J by 4 bases, with 16 bases between the two germline ends. TCRdb re-called the RT-PCR reads through MiXCR, storing one row per CDR3 protein. The sample has approximately 730,000 distinct CDR3 sequences; more than 11% are singletons. In regard to this clonotype: The target antigen is unknown.

The chain couples TRBV9 to TRBJ2-1; D may be TRBD1 or TRBD2 (6 bases each). This sequence was found in a man in his forties or fifties who received an inactivated influenza vaccine. Material: PBMCs from blood, obtained 14 days before vaccination. CDR3 DNA: TGTGCCAGCAGCGTGGTCTCGGGGGCCCTTTACAATGAGCAGTTCTTC. As protein: CASSVVSGALYNEQFF.